One sample yielded the 20 T cell receptor beta chains listed below, sequenced in a study of blood T cell repertoires in COVID-19. The assay was immunoSEQ multiplex PCR, and TCRdb's table has in-frame clones only and misses some. Of about 170,000 clones in the sample, about 80% were seen once. Sample: peripheral blood. These receptors all stem from a woman of 80 years or more with acute or convalescent COVID-19.

The chain recombines TRBV29-1 with TRBJ1-5; 9 positions match TRBD1. The CDR3 is 14 residues long. The germline gives CDR1 SQVTM, CDR2 ANQGSEA. V trimming: 4 bases; J trimming: 4 bases; junction bases outside the gene matches: 5. CDR3 sequence: CSVGGQGKNQPQHF. CDR3 coding DNA: TGCAGCGTTGGGGGACAGGGCAAAAATCAGCCCCAGCATTTT.

The chain carries TRBV6-1 and TRBJ2-2, with a weak D call TRBD1 (5 bases). Per the germline V gene, CDR1 is MNHNS and CDR2 is SASEGT. Trimming shortened V by 2 bases and J by 2 bases, and 12 bases separated the two germline ends. This CDR3 contains 16 residues. The CDR3 bases are TGTGCCAGCAGTGAATTGGGGCGGAGTAACACCGGGGAGCTGTTTTTT. Translation gives CASSELGRSNTGELFF.

This chain links TRBV5-5 with TRBJ1-5, with D possibly being TRBD1 (5 bases). The length of the CDR3 is 15 residues. V lost 5 bases to trimming and J lost 4 bases, with 16 bases between them. The V gene's germline CDR1 is SGHKS and CDR2 YYEKEE (reference sequence). DNA for the CDR3: TGTGCCAGCAGGCCTGACAGCTATGGTAATCAGCCCCAGCATTTT. It specifies CASRPDSYGNQPQHF.

The chain uses TRBV7-3 and TRBJ2-7, with TRBD1 matching over 7 bases. Germline loops: CDR1 SGHTA, CDR2 FQGTGA. The junction had 14 bases not matched to a gene; V was cut back by 6 bases and J by 6 bases. The CDR3 extends over 15 amino acids. The CDR3 DNA is TGTGCCAGCAGTCGCGGACAGGCTCCCCTTGCCGAGCAGTACTTC. Translation gives CASSRGQAPLAEQYF. Full variable domain (remainder filled in from reference TRBV7-3 and TRBJ2-7): GAGVSQTPSNKVTEKGKYVELRCDPISGHTALYWYRQSLGQGPEFLIYFQGTGAADDSGLPNDRFFAVRPEGSVSTLKIQRTERGDSAVYLCASSRGQAPLAEQYFGPGTRLTVT.

This chain uses TRBV2 with TRBJ2-7; TRBD1 matches at 8 bases. Germline V lookup: CDR1 SNHLY, CDR2 FYNNEI. This CDR3 is built from 15 residues. The V gene end was trimmed by 4 bases and the J gene end by 2 bases; junction bases not matched to a gene: 7. CDR3 protein: CASSGETGVTYEQYF. CDR3 nucleotides: TGTGCCAGCAGTGGGGAGACAGGGGTTACCTACGAGCAGTACTTC. Filled out from reference TRBV2 and TRBJ2-7, the complete variable domain reads EPEVTQTPSHQVTQMGQEVILRCVPISNHLYFYWYRQILGQKVEFLVSFYNNEISEKSEIFDDQFSVERPDGSNFTLKIRSTKLEDSAMYFCASSGETGVTYEQYFGPGTRLTVT.

This chain links TRBV4-2 with TRBJ1-6; no clear D. V was shortened by 0 bases and J by 7 bases, with 13 bases between the two germline ends. This CDR3 spans 16 amino acids. Germline lookup yields CDR1 LGHNA and CDR2 YNFKEQ. The CDR3: CASSQDLEVTNSPLHF. CDR3 bases: TGTGCCAGCAGCCAAGATTTAGAAGTTACCAATTCACCCCTCCACTTT.

This chain uses TRBV6-5 with TRBJ1-3; 9 bases are shared with TRBD1. Germline assignment: CDR1 MNHEY and CDR2 SVGAGI. The J segment lost 4 bases and the V segment lost 6 bases, leaving 7 bases of the junction unmatched. The CDR3 sequence is 15 residues long. This CDR3 is CASRGQGSGGNTIYF. In DNA form, the CDR3 reads TGTGCCAGCAGGGGACAGGGATCAGGGGGAAACACCATATATTTT.

V is TRBV15 and J is TRBJ1-6; 8 bases agree with TRBD1. This CDR3 is 15 amino acids long. Germline V gene lookup returns CDR1 LNHNV and CDR2 YYDKDF (reference sequence). Trimming took 2 bases from V and 10 from J; bases not matched to a gene: 7. CDR3 region: CATSRKTDRASPLHF. The DNA for the CDR3 is TGTGCCACCAGCAGAAAAACGGACAGGGCCTCACCCCTCCACTTT.

This rearrangement joins TRBV14 to TRBJ2-7; 9 bases are a match to TRBD1. With V trimmed by 3 bases and J by 5 bases, 5 bases remained unmatched. Looked up from germline, CDR1 is SGHDN and CDR2 is FVKESK. CDR3 length: 14 amino acids. CDR3 sequence (DNA): TGTGCCAGCAGCCAGTCCACAGGGGGCCACGAGCAGTACTTC. This translates into CASSQSTGGHEQYF.

The chain uses TRBV6-5 and TRBJ1-3; no firm D call. The CDR3 is 14 amino acids. The germline gives CDR1 MNHEY, CDR2 SVGAGI. V gave up 7 bases and J gave up 1 base, with 11 bases separating them. The CDR3: CASMRARSGNTIYF. CDR3 bases: TGTGCCAGCATGCGGGCTAGGTCTGGAAACACCATATATTTT.

The V and J genes are TRBV6-2 or TRBV6-3 and TRBJ1-2, with TRBD1 matching 8 bases. Germline CDR1 is MNHEY and CDR2 is SVGEGT. With 6 bases clipped from V and 6 bases from J, the junction kept 6 bases outside the gene matches. The CDR3 covers 13 residues. CDR3 sequence reads: CASSRGQGDGYTF. The DNA of the CDR3 is TGTGCCAGCAGCCGCGGACAGGGAGATGGCTACACCTTC.

This sequence joins TRBV30 and TRBJ2-7, with D unclear. The V end lost 1 base, the J end lost 4 bases, and 5 bases lay between the germline ends. This CDR3 comprises 11 residues. Germline loops: CDR1 GTSNPN, CDR2 SVGIG (reference sequence). The CDR3 spells CAWSALYEQYF. The CDR3 region has the DNA TGTGCCTGGAGTGCCCTTTACGAGCAGTACTTC.

A single count supports this clone. This chain links TRBV6-5 with TRBJ2-7; 7 bases are a match to TRBD1. The CDR3 runs 13 residues. J gave up 4 bases and V 5 bases, and 5 bases lay outside the gene matches. CDR1 and CDR2 from the germline V gene are MNHEY and SVGAGI. The CDR3 spells CASSRGPGYEQYF. CDR3 DNA sequence: TGTGCCAGCAGTAGGGGGCCGGGTTACGAGCAGTACTTC.

The V gene is TRBV5-1, the J gene TRBJ1-1; D gene unclear. Germline CDR1 is SGHRS and CDR2 is YFSETQ. V gave up 0 bases and J gave up 4 bases, with 7 bases separating them. This CDR3 spans 13 amino acids. The CDR3 DNA sequence: TGCGCCAGCAGCTTGGTTGAGCGCACTGAAGCTTTCTTT. This translates into CASSLVERTEAFF.

The chain links TRBV10-3 to TRBJ1-1, with 7 bases matching TRBD1. This CDR3 is 14 amino acids long. Looked up from germline, CDR1 is ENHRY and CDR2 is SYGVKD. Trimming at V came to 5 bases and at J to 5 bases, leaving 8 bases not matched to a gene. This chain's CDR3 is CAISKGGEETEAFF. DNA of the CDR3: TGTGCCATCAGTAAAGGGGGCGAAGAGACTGAAGCTTTCTTT.

This rearrangement joins TRBV4-1 to TRBJ2-7; 8 bases fit TRBD2. CDR3 size: 15 residues. Germline V gives CDR1 MGHRA, CDR2 YSYEKL. V shed 2 bases and J 4 bases; nucleotides not matched to a gene: 7. CDR3 DNA sequence: TGCGCCAGCAGCCAAATGCTAGCGGGTTTTTACGAGCAGTACTTC. It specifies CASSQMLAGFYEQYF.

V and J are TRBV9 and TRBJ1-6, with TRBD1 identical over 9 bases. This CDR3 contains 15 residues. V shed 4 bases, J shed 9 bases, and the junction held 8 bases outside the gene matches. CDR1 and CDR2 (germline): SGDLS, YYNGEE. The CDR3 coding sequence is TGTGCCAGCAGCCCGAGTGGGACAGGGAGTTCACCCCTCCACTTT. This codes for CASSPSGTGSSPLHF. The full variable domain, completed using reference TRBV9 and TRBJ1-6, is DSGVTQTPKHLITATGQRVTLRCSPRSGDLSVYWYQQSLDQGLQFLIQYYNGEERAKGNILERFSAQQFPDLHSELNLSSLELGDSALYFCASSPSGTGSSPLHFGNGTRLTVT.

This clone was picked up a small number of times. The chain uses TRBV7-9 and TRBJ1-6, with D unresolved. The CDR3 is 14 amino acids. Germline V gene data show CDR1 as SEHNR and CDR2 as FQNEAQ (reference sequence). Trimming cost V 3 bases and J 9 bases, with 12 bases left between them. CDR3 region: CASSFSSYSSPLHF. The CDR3 bases are TGTGCCAGCAGCTTTTCGAGTTACAGTTCACCCCTCCACTTT. Complete variable domain (other parts from reference TRBV7-9 and TRBJ1-6): DTGVSQNPRHKITKRGQNVTFRCDPISEHNRLYWYRQTLGQGPEFLTYFQNEAQLEKSRLLSDRFSAERPKGSFSTLEIQRTEQGDSAMYLCASSFSSYSSPLHFGNGTRLTVT.

V and J are TRBV6-5 and TRBJ2-7, with 10 bases that match TRBD2. Germline CDR1 is MNHEY and CDR2 is SVGAGI. The CDR3 spans 15 residues. The J segment lost 3 bases and the V segment lost 0 bases, leaving 2 bases of the junction unmatched. The CDR3 sequence: CASSYSSSGSYEQYF. The CDR3 DNA reads as TGTGCCAGCAGTTACTCTTCTAGCGGGAGCTACGAGCAGTACTTC.

The chain recombines TRBV20-1 with TRBJ2-1; D is undetermined. Germline V CDR1 and CDR2: DFQATT, SNEGSKA (reference sequence). Trimming took 6 bases from V and 10 from J, leaving 10 bases between them. This CDR3 contains 10 residues. The CDR3 nucleotides read TGCAGTGCCCCGGTGGGCGAGCAGTTCTTC. Translating gives CSAPVGEQFF.